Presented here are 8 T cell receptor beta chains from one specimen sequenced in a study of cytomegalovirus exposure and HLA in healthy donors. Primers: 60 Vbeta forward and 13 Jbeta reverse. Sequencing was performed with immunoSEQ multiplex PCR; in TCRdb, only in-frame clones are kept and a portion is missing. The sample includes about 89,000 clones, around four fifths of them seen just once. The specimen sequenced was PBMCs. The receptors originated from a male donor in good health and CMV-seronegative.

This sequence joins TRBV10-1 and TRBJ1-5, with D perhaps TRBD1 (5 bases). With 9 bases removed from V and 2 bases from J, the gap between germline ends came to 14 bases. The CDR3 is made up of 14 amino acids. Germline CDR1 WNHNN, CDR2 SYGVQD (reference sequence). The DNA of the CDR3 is TGCGCCAGAACACAGGTCCTAGGCAATCAGCCCCAGCATTTT. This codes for CARTQVLGNQPQHF.

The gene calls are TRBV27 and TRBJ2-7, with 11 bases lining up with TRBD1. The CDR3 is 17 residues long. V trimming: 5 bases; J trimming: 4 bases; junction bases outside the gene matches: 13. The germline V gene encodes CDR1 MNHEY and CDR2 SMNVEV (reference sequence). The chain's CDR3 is CASSRNFGQGAKYEQYF. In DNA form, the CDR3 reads TGTGCCAGCAGTAGAAACTTCGGACAGGGGGCGAAGTACGAGCAGTACTTC.

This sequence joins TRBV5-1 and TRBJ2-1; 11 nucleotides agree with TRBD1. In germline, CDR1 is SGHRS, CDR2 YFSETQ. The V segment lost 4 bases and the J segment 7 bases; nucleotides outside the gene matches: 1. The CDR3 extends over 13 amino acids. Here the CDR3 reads CASSRDRGNEQFF. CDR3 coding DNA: TGCGCCAGCAGCCGGGACAGGGGGAATGAGCAGTTCTTC.

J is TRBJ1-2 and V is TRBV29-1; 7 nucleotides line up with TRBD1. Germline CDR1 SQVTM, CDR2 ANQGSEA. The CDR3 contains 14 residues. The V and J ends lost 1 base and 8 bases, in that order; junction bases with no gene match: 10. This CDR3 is CSVEALGGGVGYTF. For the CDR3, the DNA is TGCAGCGTTGAAGCACTAGGGGGCGGGGTAGGCTACACCTTC.

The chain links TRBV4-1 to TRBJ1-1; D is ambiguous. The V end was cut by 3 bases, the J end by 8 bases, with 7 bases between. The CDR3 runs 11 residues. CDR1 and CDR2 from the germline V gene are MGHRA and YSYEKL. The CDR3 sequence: CASSHYLEAFF. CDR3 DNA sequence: TGCGCCAGCAGCCATTATCTGGAAGCTTTCTTT.

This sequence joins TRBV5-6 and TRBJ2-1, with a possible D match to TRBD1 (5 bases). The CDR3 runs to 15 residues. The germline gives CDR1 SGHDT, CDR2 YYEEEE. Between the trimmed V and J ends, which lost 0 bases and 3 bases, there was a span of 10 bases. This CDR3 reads CASSLAGLNYNEQFF. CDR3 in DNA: TGTGCCAGCAGCTTGGCAGGGCTCAACTACAATGAGCAGTTCTTC.

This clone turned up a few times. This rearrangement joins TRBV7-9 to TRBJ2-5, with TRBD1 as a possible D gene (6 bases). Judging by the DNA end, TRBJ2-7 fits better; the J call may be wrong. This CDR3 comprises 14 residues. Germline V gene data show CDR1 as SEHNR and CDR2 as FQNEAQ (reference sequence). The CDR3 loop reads CASSSSGVSYEQYF. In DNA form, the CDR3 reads TGTGCCAGCAGCAGTTCAGGGGTAAGCTACGAGCAGTACTTC.

As DNA, the CDR3 is TGTGCCAGCAGCTTATCGGCAGGGCCCCCCTACGAGCAGTACTTC. This translates into CASSLSAGPPYEQYF. J is TRBJ2-7 and V is TRBV7-3; maybe TRBD1 (5 bases). CDR1 and CDR2 from the germline V gene are SGHTA and FQGTGA. Deletions cut 2 bases from V and 2 bases from J, with 13 bases between. The CDR3 spans 15 residues.